This T cell receptor beta chain was recorded in a study of regulatory T cells in long-lasting Graves disease. General observations from the study: Sampling was limited to peripheral blood rather than thyroid tissue.

Described time point: newly diagnosed GD, antithyroid drugs for less than 3 months. The authors made the TCR library using RNA they extracted from PBMCs. Relying on iRepertoire HTBI primers and Arm-PCR of CDR3 regions, the team built TCR beta libraries. TCRdb analysed the multiplex PCR reads with MiXCR anew, one entry per CDR3 protein. Here the sample spans 400,000 to 450,000 distinct CDR3 sequences, roughly 15% being singletons. Germline V gene data show CDR1 as SGHAT and CDR2 as FQNNGV. This CDR3 is built from 14 residues. The V gene lost 9 bases and the J gene lost 3 bases, with 15 bases spanning the gap. This clonotype was found a few times. As yet, its antigen is unknown. This sample also belongs to another study, concerning T cells in Graves' hyperthyroidism and ophthalmopathy.

This TCR was recovered from a woman aged 30 to 39 with Graves disease. The V gene is TRBV11-2, the J gene TRBJ2-1; possibly TRBD1 or TRBD2 for D (5 bases each). This sample comprised peripheral blood mononuclear cells (PBMCs), obtained at new diagnosis, from a patient treated with antithyroid drugs. Written as DNA, the CDR3 is TGTGCCAGTAGTAACCTGGGGGTCTACAATGAGCAGTTCTTC. Its protein is CASSNLGVYNEQFF.